A single sample is the source of the 8 T cell receptor beta chains below, sequenced in a study of cytomegalovirus exposure and HLA in healthy donors. The PCR had 60 Vbeta and 13 Jbeta primers. Assay used: immunoSEQ multiplex PCR; TCRdb lists only in-frame clones, some missing. The sample shows 130,000 or so clones, 60% to 85% of them seen only once. Sequenced sample: PBMCs. The receptor source for this set is a woman between 40 and 55 years old in good health and CMV-seropositive.

V is TRBV12-5 and J is TRBJ2-7; 7 bases match TRBD1. The V gene's germline CDR1 is LGHNT and CDR2 FRNRAP. The CDR3 consists of 16 residues. V was pared by 1 base and J by 0 bases, with 6 bases of the junction left unmatched. The CDR3 nucleotides are TGTGCTAGTGGTTTGGACGACAGGGCAAACTCCTACGAGCAGTACTTC. It codes for CASGLDDRANSYEQYF.

This clone was recorded only once. The rearrangement links TRBV5-6 to TRBJ2-7, with TRBD2 identical over 13 bases. The V gene's germline CDR1 is SGHDT and CDR2 YYEEEE. Losses at the gene ends were 4 bases for V and 2 bases for J; bases not matched to a gene: 3. The CDR3 sequence is 15 residues long. CDR3 nucleotides: TGTGCCAGCAGCGTGGGACTAGCGGGGACCTACGAGCAGTACTTC. It encodes CASSVGLAGTYEQYF.

The rearrangement uses TRBV7-9 and TRBJ2-7; 10 bases match TRBD2. The length of the CDR3 is 14 residues. V was pared by 8 bases and J by 8 bases, with 12 bases of the junction left unmatched. Germline CDR1 and CDR2: SEHNR and FQNEAQ (reference sequence). The chain's CDR3 is CASEFITSGAQQYF. The CDR3 nucleotides read TGTGCCAGCGAGTTTATCACTAGCGGGGCCCAGCAGTACTTC.

V is TRBV29-1 and J is TRBJ2-1; maybe TRBD2 (6 bases). There are 14 residues in the CDR3. The ends were cut back, 2 bases at V and 4 bases at J, with 12 bases in the middle. Per germline, CDR1 SQVTM and CDR2 ANQGSEA. CDR3 DNA sequence: TGCAGCGTTGAAATGGGGGGACTGTACAATGAGCAGTTCTTC. Amino acids: CSVEMGGLYNEQFF.

The chain carries TRBV10-3 and TRBJ2-5; D possibly corresponds to TRBD1 (6 bases). Trimming took off 4 bases at V and 10 bases at J, with 16 bases between the two ends. The CDR3 spans 13 residues. CDR1 ENHRY and CDR2 SYGVKD come from the germline V gene. CDR3 nucleotide sequence: TGTGCCATCAGTGTGGGGGCTTCCAGGGACCAGTACTTC. Its translation is CAISVGASRDQYF.

The rearrangement links TRBV6-5 to TRBJ1-3; D gene ambiguous. The CDR3 covers 16 residues. CDR1 is MNHEY, CDR2 SVGAGI, per germline. V lost 4 bases and J 2 bases, leaving 15 bases between the germline ends. CDR3 nucleotides: TGTGCCAGCAGTTCCTCCCGGGAGGCTACTGGAAACACCATATATTTT. Encoded protein: CASSSSREATGNTIYF.

The chain is built from TRBV29-1 and TRBJ2-3; weak D call: TRBD1 (5 bases). V dropped 7 bases and J dropped 2 bases, with 7 bases sitting between them. CDR3 length equals 11 residues. Germline CDR1 and CDR2: SQVTM and ANQGSEA. The chain's CDR3 is CSGGDTDTQYF. CDR3 DNA sequence: TGCAGCGGGGGCGACACAGATACGCAGTATTTT.

The V and J genes are TRBV4-3 and TRBJ1-3, with D unclear. Germline assignment: CDR1 LGHNA and CDR2 YSLEER. Trimming shortened V by 0 bases and J by 2 bases, and 8 bases separated the two germline ends. The CDR3 runs to 15 residues. CDR3 protein: CASSQDEGTGNTIYF. In DNA form, the CDR3 reads TGCGCCAGCAGCCAAGATGAGGGCACTGGAAACACCATATATTTT.